The clone carrying this T cell receptor beta chain was observed a single time. Its antigen is unknown. This could be a read error, since a much larger clone is one nucleotide away. Germline lookup yields CDR1 DFQATT and CDR2 SNEGSKA (reference sequence). The CDR3 runs to 14 residues. This sample stems from a study of breast tumors, draining lymph nodes, adjacent tissues. Via MiXCR, TCRdb re-called the multiplex PCR reads, giving one row per CDR3 protein. In the table there are about 14,000 distinct CDR3 sequences, around 50% of which are singletons. Study-wide results and limits: Luminal-like breast cancer showed significantly greater tumor-nontumor repertoire similarity than basal-like breast cancer did. Findings are consistent with lymph node origin and intratumoral expansion of most tumor T cells. Data only fit, rather than demonstrated, lymph node origin of most tumor T cells. Compared with lymph nodes, tumors were less diverse; compared with nontumor tissue, more.

Sequencing was done on a sample of tumor-adjacent breast tissue. V gene TRBV20-1 combines with J gene TRBJ2-4, with 12 bases aligning to TRBD2. The TCR sequence derives from a female donor with breast cancer. Some clones in this sample may be carry-over from other donors' samples. DNA for the CDR3: TGCAGTGCTTTCCGGACTAGCGGGACTACCATTGAGTACTTC. This codes for CSAFRTSGTTIEYF.